The clone carrying this TCR beta chain was counted a few times. Antigen unknown. The data were taken from a study of T cells after yellow fever vaccination. A 5'RACE template-switching step, the method used to make TCR cDNA, added a universal primer site and UMIs. A single record per CDR3 protein comes from TCRdb applying MiXCR to the 5' RACE reads. The data contain about 320,000 distinct CDR3 sequences, roughly a tenth of them seen just once; the ten biggest clones take up 3.3%. Study observations and caveats: The CD4 and CD8 compartments had a small share of their clonotypes in common. Among primary-vaccination clones, most reappeared after the booster, at approximately 97% for CD4 and more than 75% for CD8.

CDR1 and CDR2 (germline): MDHEN, SYDVKM. The CDR3 covers 14 residues. V lost 5 bases, J lost 6 bases, and 7 bases stayed unmatched. This sequence joins TRBV28 and TRBJ1-5; TRBD1 aligns across 7 bases. The sample was CD4+ T cells sorted from PBMCs, taken 45 days after the yellow fever booster vaccination. The TCR originated in a man younger than 30 who received the YFV17D yellow fever vaccine. The CDR3 here is CASSTQGVGQPQHF. The DNA for the CDR3 is TGTGCCAGCAGTACTCAGGGGGTAGGTCAGCCCCAGCATTTT.